This T cell receptor beta chain was profiled in a study of spatial heterogeneity in lung cancer. The overall study: For the average unique TCR and UMI combination, more than 8.5 occurrences appeared in raw reads.

A single record per CDR3 protein comes from TCRdb applying MiXCR to the 5' RACE reads. The table has 20,000 to 30,000 distinct CDR3 sequences, around 5% seen once. This clonotype was observed many times. Time point here: sample taken at primary tumor resection. Germline V gene data show CDR1 as SGHRS and CDR2 as YFSETQ. This CDR3 has 17 residues. Deletions cut 3 bases from V and 6 bases from J, with 24 bases between. This sequence joins TRBV5-1 and TRBJ1-2; a weak D match, TRBD1 (5 bases). This material consisted of PBMCs, taken at surgery. The clonotype comes from a male donor with early-stage non-small cell lung cancer. DNA of the CDR3: TGCGCCAGCAGCTCCCACCCTTCGGCTCAGGGTTGGAATGGCTACACCTTC. It yields the protein CASSSHPSAQGWNGYTF.